This TCR beta chain was sequenced for a study of response to subunit inactivated influenza vaccine. TCRdb ran MiXCR on the RT-PCR reads and lists one entry per CDR3 protein. The table records 550,000 to 650,000 distinct CDR3 sequences, around 11% of them present only once. About this clonotype: Its specificity is not known.

Whole-study findings and limits: With each seasonal influenza vaccination, the authors suggested, few new T cells are recruited.

CDR3 length: 15 residues. Germline CDR1 and CDR2: MNHEY and SVGAGI. J lost 2 bases, V lost 2 bases, and 3 bases had no gene match. V and J are TRBV6-5 and TRBJ2-5, with 9 bases identical to TRBD1. The sequenced sample was PBMCs from blood, obtained on the day of vaccination. The sequence was collected from a man aged 45-65 years who received an inactivated influenza vaccine. As DNA, the CDR3 is TGTGCCAGCAGTTACCTGGACAGGGGACAAGAGACCCAGTACTTC. Translated: CASSYLDRGQETQYF.